This is a list of T cell receptor beta chains from one sample in a study of CD8 T cells in ankylosing spondylitis. TCRdb re-analysed the 5' RACE reads in MiXCR, keeping a single row per CDR3 protein. The sample contains approximately 300,000 distinct CDR3 sequences, around 20% of which appear only once. Sequencing was carried out using blood, either unsorted or a sorted T cell fraction (not recorded which). Source of these receptors: a female donor with ankylosing spondylitis or in good health (not recorded which). The CDR3 runs from the conserved cysteine through the conserved F or W. Fields, in order: V gene, J gene, D gene, clone size, CDR3 protein, CDR3 DNA. The D gene is left open where the match is weak. Size tells how often a clone was seen (once, few, many) or the class of an expanded clone, and some rows leave it out.

TRBV7-9	TRBJ1-1	.	.	CASSKGEAFF	TGTGCCAGCAGTAAGGGTGAAGCTTTCTTT
TRBV7-2	TRBJ2-5	.	few	CASSWIDRQETQYF	TGTGCCAGCAGCTGGATCGACAGGCAAGAGACCCAGTACTTC
TRBV2	TRBJ1-5	.	.	CASSEVLGPQHF	TGTGCCAGCAGTGAAGTTTTGGGGCCCCAGCATTTT
TRBV25-1	TRBJ2-3	.	.	CASSELGVPGAHRDTQYF	TGTGCCAGCAGTGAATTGGGCGTGCCAGGGGCTCATCGGGATACGCAGTATTTT
TRBV5-1	TRBJ1-2	.	.	CASSLESGYGYTF	TGCGCCAGCAGCTTGGAAAGTGGCTATGGCTACACCTTC
TRBV12-3/TRBV12-4	TRBJ2-1	TRBD2	.	CASSKSGSGHNEQFF	TGTGCCAGCAGCAAAAGCGGGAGTGGGCACAATGAGCAGTTCTTC
TRBV20-1	TRBJ1-1	.	.	CSASRANTEAFF	TGCAGTGCTAGCAGAGCTAACACTGAAGCTTTCTTT
TRBV12-5	TRBJ1-2	.	.	CASGLVLEGNYGYTF	TGTGCTAGTGGTTTGGTACTGGAGGGCAACTATGGCTACACCTTC
TRBV20-1	TRBJ2-7	TRBD2	many	CSAHPRASGSLYEQYF	TGCAGTGCTCATCCCCGGGCTAGCGGGAGTCTCTACGAGCAGTACTTC
TRBV20-1	TRBJ2-5	.	few	CSASSSQETQYF	TGCAGTGCTAGTTCCAGTCAAGAGACCCAGTACTTC
TRBV7-9	TRBJ2-3	.	few	CASSSLIRDKAQWTDTQYF	TGTGCCAGCAGCTCCTTGATCCGGGACAAGGCCCAATGGACAGATACGCAGTATTTT
TRBV20-1	TRBJ1-2	.	.	CSARRQGDYGYTF	TGCAGTGCTAGACGGCAGGGAGACTATGGCTACACCTTC
TRBV12-3/TRBV12-4	TRBJ2-2	.	.	CASSFEAREGTGELFF	TGTGCCAGCAGTTTCGAGGCGCGGGAAGGCACCGGGGAGCTGTTTTTT
TRBV12-3/TRBV12-4	TRBJ2-2	.	many	CASSLMGAGTGELFF	TGTGCCAGCAGTCTGATGGGAGCGGGCACCGGGGAGCTGTTTTTT
TRBV25-1	TRBJ2-6	TRBD1	.	CASSETRTGAISGGANVLTF	TGTGCCAGCAGTGAAACCCGGACAGGGGCGATTTCAGGTGGGGCCAACGTCCTGACTTTC